These T cell receptor beta chains were read from a single sample in a study of CD8 T cells in Susac syndrome. From the immunoSEQ multiplex PCR reads, TCRdb called clonotypes with MiXCR, one entry per CDR3 protein. The table includes some 140,000 distinct CDR3 sequences, 85% to 95% detected once. Sequencing input: CD8+ T cells from PBMCs. The source is a human donor with Susac syndrome. Both conserved end residues are part of each CDR3. The D gene is left open where the match is weak. Size is stated for part of the rows, as once, few or many counts, or as a class when the clone is expanded.

V gene: TRBV29-1; J gene: TRBJ2-2; D gene: TRBD1; clone size: -; CDR3 protein: CSVEFPGGTGELFF; CDR3 DNA: TGCAGCGTTGAATTTCCAGGGGGTACCGGGGAGCTGTTTTTT
V gene: TRBV29-1; J gene: TRBJ2-7; D gene: TRBD1; clone size: once; CDR3 protein: CSVEDEKGASYEQYF; CDR3 DNA: TGCAGCGTTGAAGATGAGAAGGGGGCCTCCTACGAGCAGTACTTC
V gene: TRBV28; J gene: TRBJ1-1; D gene: -; clone size: -; CDR3 protein: CASSPAGSTEAFF; CDR3 DNA: TGTGCCAGCAGTCCAGCAGGGTCCACTGAAGCTTTCTTT
V gene: TRBV19; J gene: TRBJ2-1; D gene: TRBD1; clone size: -; CDR3 protein: CASTTGAYNEQFF; CDR3 DNA: TGTGCCAGTACGACAGGGGCCTACAATGAGCAGTTCTTC
V gene: TRBV20-1; J gene: TRBJ2-3; D gene: TRBD2; clone size: -; CDR3 protein: CSARDRVLAGFGDTQYF; CDR3 DNA: TGCAGTGCTAGAGACCGGGTGCTAGCGGGATTCGGAGATACGCAGTATTTT
V gene: TRBV7-8; J gene: TRBJ2-3; D gene: -; clone size: -; CDR3 protein: CASSAGPPTDTQYF; CDR3 DNA: TGTGCCAGCAGCGCGGGACCGCCCACAGATACGCAGTATTTT
V gene: TRBV4-1; J gene: TRBJ2-7; D gene: TRBD1; clone size: few; CDR3 protein: CASSQGTGIYEQYF; CDR3 DNA: TGCGCCAGCAGCCAAGGGACAGGGATCTACGAGCAGTACTTC
V gene: TRBV7-3; J gene: TRBJ2-7; D gene: -; clone size: -; CDR3 protein: CASSHSGEDHEQYF; CDR3 DNA: TGTGCCAGCAGCCACTCAGGGGAGGACCACGAGCAGTACTTC
V gene: TRBV5-1; J gene: TRBJ1-1; D gene: -; clone size: once; CDR3 protein: CASSFRGSNTEAFF; CDR3 DNA: TGCGCCAGCAGCTTCCGGGGATCGAACACTGAAGCTTTCTTT
V gene: TRBV12-3/TRBV12-4; J gene: TRBJ2-1; D gene: -; clone size: -; CDR3 protein: CASSRTERGLYNEQFF; CDR3 DNA: TGTGCCAGCAGTCGGACAGAAAGAGGGCTTTACAATGAGCAGTTCTTC
V gene: TRBV13; J gene: TRBJ2-7; D gene: -; clone size: few; CDR3 protein: CASSLGRGAYEQYF; CDR3 DNA: TGTGCCAGCAGCTTGGGAAGGGGGGCCTACGAGCAGTACTTC
V gene: TRBV2; J gene: TRBJ2-2; D gene: -; clone size: -; CDR3 protein: CASGQANTGELFF; CDR3 DNA: TGTGCCAGCGGACAAGCGAACACCGGGGAGCTGTTTTTT
V gene: TRBV30; J gene: TRBJ2-1; D gene: -; clone size: -; CDR3 protein: CAWSVLPSDSYNEQFF; CDR3 DNA: TGTGCCTGGAGTGTACTGCCTAGCGACTCCTACAATGAGCAGTTCTTC
V gene: TRBV20-1; J gene: TRBJ1-4; D gene: -; clone size: -; CDR3 protein: CSATANEKLFF; CDR3 DNA: TGCAGTGCTACAGCTAATGAAAAACTGTTTTTT
V gene: TRBV7-3; J gene: TRBJ2-1; D gene: -; clone size: -; CDR3 protein: CASSSSEGYPSYNEQFF; CDR3 DNA: TGTGCCAGCAGCTCGAGCGAGGGATATCCCAGCTACAATGAGCAGTTCTTC
V gene: TRBV4-1; J gene: TRBJ1-4; D gene: TRBD1; clone size: -; CDR3 protein: CASSQATGGGNEKLFF; CDR3 DNA: TGCGCCAGCAGCCAAGCTACAGGGGGGGGAAATGAAAAACTGTTTTTT
V gene: TRBV20-1; J gene: TRBJ2-1; D gene: -; clone size: -; CDR3 protein: CSAYSHEQFF; CDR3 DNA: TGCAGTGCTTATAGCCATGAGCAGTTCTTC
V gene: TRBV5-6; J gene: TRBJ2-6; D gene: -; clone size: -; CDR3 protein: CASYLDSGANVLTF; CDR3 DNA: TGTGCCAGCTACCTCGACTCTGGGGCCAACGTCCTGACTTTC
V gene: TRBV12-3/TRBV12-4; J gene: TRBJ1-5; D gene: -; clone size: -; CDR3 protein: CASSFGQTNQPQHF; CDR3 DNA: TGTGCCAGCAGTTTCGGACAGACCAATCAGCCCCAGCATTTT
V gene: TRBV20-1; J gene: TRBJ2-5; D gene: -; clone size: -; CDR3 protein: CSARSHARFETQYF; CDR3 DNA: TGCAGTGCTAGATCCCACGCTAGATTTGAGACCCAGTACTTC
V gene: TRBV5-6; J gene: TRBJ2-7; D gene: -; clone size: -; CDR3 protein: CASSFAPGGLSYEQYF; CDR3 DNA: TGTGCCAGCAGCTTTGCCCCCGGGGGACTTTCCTACGAGCAGTACTTC
V gene: TRBV5-4; J gene: TRBJ2-2; D gene: -; clone size: -; CDR3 protein: CASSLGPGGGATGELFF; CDR3 DNA: TGTGCCAGCAGCTTGGGACCGGGCGGCGGGGCGACCGGGGAGCTGTTTTTT
V gene: TRBV11-1; J gene: TRBJ2-7; D gene: -; clone size: once; CDR3 protein: CASSLGARTYEQYF; CDR3 DNA: TGTGCCAGCAGCTTAGGGGCAAGAACCTACGAGCAGTACTTC
V gene: TRBV6-6; J gene: TRBJ2-5; D gene: -; clone size: -; CDR3 protein: CASGFFGETQYF; CDR3 DNA: TGTGCCTCAGGGTTTTTTGGGGAGACCCAGTACTTC
V gene: TRBV20-1; J gene: TRBJ2-7; D gene: -; clone size: -; CDR3 protein: CSAFAGQRLTYEQYF; CDR3 DNA: TGCAGTGCGTTCGCGGGACAGCGATTGACCTACGAGCAGTACTTC
V gene: TRBV5-1; J gene: TRBJ2-3; D gene: TRBD2; clone size: -; CDR3 protein: CASKGAGDPDTQYF; CDR3 DNA: TGCGCCAGCAAGGGAGCGGGAGATCCAGATACGCAGTATTTT
V gene: TRBV27; J gene: TRBJ2-5; D gene: TRBD1; clone size: -; CDR3 protein: CASSIETGGRETQYF; CDR3 DNA: TGTGCCAGCAGCATAGAGACAGGGGGCAGGGAGACCCAGTACTTC
V gene: TRBV5-6; J gene: TRBJ2-2; D gene: -; clone size: -; CDR3 protein: CASSPEILNTGELFF; CDR3 DNA: TGTGCCAGCAGCCCAGAGATCCTGAACACCGGGGAGCTGTTTTTT
V gene: TRBV12-3/TRBV12-4; J gene: TRBJ2-1; D gene: -; clone size: -; CDR3 protein: CASRSFDEQFF; CDR3 DNA: TGTGCCAGCCGTAGCTTCGATGAGCAGTTCTTC
V gene: TRBV7-2; J gene: TRBJ1-1; D gene: TRBD1; clone size: -; CDR3 protein: CASSPYRGWEAFF; CDR3 DNA: TGTGCCAGCAGCCCCTACAGGGGGTGGGAAGCTTTCTTT
V gene: TRBV28; J gene: TRBJ1-1; D gene: TRBD1; clone size: -; CDR3 protein: CASRLWGTGANTEAFF; CDR3 DNA: TGTGCCAGCAGATTGTGGGGGACAGGGGCTAACACTGAAGCTTTCTTT
V gene: TRBV13; J gene: TRBJ2-5; D gene: TRBD2; clone size: -; CDR3 protein: CASRLTSGDQETQYF; CDR3 DNA: TGTGCCAGCAGATTGACTAGCGGGGACCAAGAGACCCAGTACTTC
V gene: TRBV9; J gene: TRBJ1-2; D gene: TRBD1; clone size: -; CDR3 protein: CASSSRTGEIYYGYTF; CDR3 DNA: TGTGCCAGCAGCTCCCGGACAGGGGAGATTTACTATGGCTACACCTTC
V gene: TRBV5-6; J gene: TRBJ2-1; D gene: -; clone size: -; CDR3 protein: CASIQGALNEQFF; CDR3 DNA: TGTGCCAGCATACAGGGTGCCCTCAATGAGCAGTTCTTC
V gene: TRBV28; J gene: TRBJ1-1; D gene: -; clone size: -; CDR3 protein: CASSSHGPAVNTEAFF; CDR3 DNA: TGTGCCAGCAGTTCCCACGGCCCCGCGGTGAACACTGAAGCTTTCTTT
V gene: TRBV12-3/TRBV12-4; J gene: TRBJ2-2; D gene: TRBD1; clone size: -; CDR3 protein: CASSPGTGPGELFF; CDR3 DNA: TGTGCCAGCAGCCCCGGGACAGGGCCCGGGGAGCTGTTTTTT
V gene: TRBV28; J gene: TRBJ1-1; D gene: -; clone size: once; CDR3 protein: CASGEAFF; CDR3 DNA: TGTGCCAGCGGGGAAGCTTTCTTT
V gene: TRBV7-9; J gene: TRBJ1-5; D gene: TRBD1; clone size: -; CDR3 protein: CASSSDRVLSNQPQHF; CDR3 DNA: TGTGCCAGCAGCTCCGACAGGGTACTAAGCAATCAGCCCCAGCATTTT
V gene: TRBV12-3/TRBV12-4; J gene: TRBJ2-7; D gene: -; clone size: -; CDR3 protein: CASSLSGALRFSSYEQYF; CDR3 DNA: TGTGCCAGCAGTTTATCAGGGGCCCTTAGGTTTTCATCCTACGAGCAGTACTTC
V gene: TRBV27; J gene: TRBJ1-5; D gene: TRBD1; clone size: -; CDR3 protein: CASSLGTDNQPQHF; CDR3 DNA: TGTGCCAGCAGTTTGGGGACAGACAATCAGCCCCAGCATTTT
V gene: TRBV29-1; J gene: TRBJ2-7; D gene: -; clone size: -; CDR3 protein: CSVEGPSTYEQYF; CDR3 DNA: TGCAGCGTTGAAGGTCCCAGTACCTACGAGCAGTACTTC
V gene: TRBV5-5; J gene: TRBJ1-5; D gene: TRBD1; clone size: -; CDR3 protein: CASSLGTGGYQPQHF; CDR3 DNA: TGTGCCAGCAGCCTAGGGACAGGGGGCTATCAGCCCCAGCATTTT
V gene: TRBV27; J gene: TRBJ2-1; D gene: -; clone size: -; CDR3 protein: CASSFLGLGNEQFF; CDR3 DNA: TGTGCCAGCAGTTTTCTAGGGTTAGGCAATGAGCAGTTCTTC
V gene: TRBV12-3/TRBV12-4; J gene: TRBJ1-5; D gene: -; clone size: -; CDR3 protein: CASSLGSGRAEHF; CDR3 DNA: TGTGCCAGCAGTTTAGGGTCGGGAAGGGCCGAGCATTTT
V gene: TRBV6-6; J gene: TRBJ1-4; D gene: TRBD1; clone size: -; CDR3 protein: CASSYGQDKLFF; CDR3 DNA: TGTGCCAGCAGTTACGGACAGGACAAACTGTTTTTT
V gene: TRBV11-2; J gene: TRBJ2-7; D gene: -; clone size: -; CDR3 protein: CASSPLVRGHEQYF; CDR3 DNA: TGTGCCAGCAGCCCCCTCGTCAGGGGCCACGAGCAGTACTTC
V gene: TRBV9; J gene: TRBJ2-7; D gene: TRBD2; clone size: -; CDR3 protein: CASSEGSGSTYEQYF; CDR3 DNA: TGTGCCAGCAGCGAGGGGAGCGGGAGCACGTACGAGCAGTACTTC
V gene: TRBV4-1; J gene: TRBJ1-1; D gene: -; clone size: -; CDR3 protein: CASSQEGQVEAFF; CDR3 DNA: TGCGCCAGCAGCCAAGAAGGACAAGTCGAAGCTTTCTTT
V gene: TRBV5-1; J gene: TRBJ2-2; D gene: -; clone size: -; CDR3 protein: CASSLRVAGELFF; CDR3 DNA: TGCGCCAGCAGCTTGAGGGTCGCCGGGGAGCTGTTTTTT
V gene: TRBV27; J gene: TRBJ2-5; D gene: TRBD2; clone size: -; CDR3 protein: CASSPPGGVETQYF; CDR3 DNA: TGTGCCAGCAGTCCCCCGGGAGGGGTGGAGACCCAGTACTTC
V gene: TRBV28; J gene: TRBJ2-5; D gene: -; clone size: -; CDR3 protein: CASSPAGAEEETQYF; CDR3 DNA: TGTGCCAGCAGCCCCGCAGGGGCGGAGGAAGAGACCCAGTACTTC
V gene: TRBV18; J gene: TRBJ2-7; D gene: -; clone size: -; CDR3 protein: CASSPYEQYF; CDR3 DNA: TGTGCCAGCTCACCCTACGAGCAGTACTTC
V gene: TRBV7-9; J gene: TRBJ1-2; D gene: -; clone size: -; CDR3 protein: CAGTGGKDYGYTF; CDR3 DNA: TGTGCCGGCACGGGGGGTAAAGACTATGGCTACACCTTC
V gene: TRBV3-1; J gene: TRBJ2-7; D gene: -; clone size: -; CDR3 protein: CASSQELGYGTPSYEQYF; CDR3 DNA: TGTGCCAGCAGCCAAGAATTAGGGTATGGGACGCCCTCCTACGAGCAGTACTTC
V gene: TRBV12-3/TRBV12-4; J gene: TRBJ2-1; D gene: -; clone size: -; CDR3 protein: CASSNRDNNEQFF; CDR3 DNA: TGTGCCAGCAGCAACCGGGACAACAATGAGCAGTTCTTC
V gene: TRBV28; J gene: TRBJ2-5; D gene: TRBD2; clone size: -; CDR3 protein: CASKRGRAQETQYF; CDR3 DNA: TGTGCCAGCAAGAGAGGGAGGGCCCAAGAGACCCAGTACTTC
V gene: TRBV18; J gene: TRBJ2-1; D gene: -; clone size: -; CDR3 protein: CASSPSDNEQFF; CDR3 DNA: TGTGCCAGCTCACCTAGCGACAATGAGCAGTTCTTC
V gene: TRBV5-6; J gene: TRBJ2-2; D gene: -; clone size: -; CDR3 protein: CASSLVTGNTGELFF; CDR3 DNA: TGTGCCAGCAGCTTGGTGACAGGGAACACCGGGGAGCTGTTTTTT
V gene: TRBV7-8; J gene: TRBJ2-6; D gene: -; clone size: once; CDR3 protein: CASSFVPEVGSGANVLTF; CDR3 DNA: TGTGCCAGCAGCTTCGTCCCTGAAGTGGGTTCTGGGGCCAACGTCCTGACTTTC
V gene: TRBV19; J gene: TRBJ2-7; D gene: -; clone size: -; CDR3 protein: CASSDSIGYVVHEQYF; CDR3 DNA: TGTGCCAGTTCCGATTCGATTGGGTACGTTGTTCACGAGCAGTACTTC